A single sample gave rise to the 5 T cell receptor beta chains below, sequenced in a study of T-cell reconstitution after alpha-beta-depleted transplantation in children. As it was prepared, the TCRbeta library received unique molecular identifiers. TCRdb used MiXCR to reprocess the PCR reads, holding one entry per CDR3 protein. The sample lists approximately 250,000 distinct CDR3 sequences, about 9.6% occurring once. Sequencing used PBMCs from the stem cell graft donor, obtained from the stem cell graft. The receptor set was obtained from a human donor who donated a stem cell graft to a child with SCID.

Many counts were recorded for this clonotype. V and J are TRBV7-6 and TRBJ1-3; D is undetermined. In germline, CDR1 is SGHVS, CDR2 FNYEAQ. V was shortened by 4 bases and J by 2 bases, with 9 bases between the two germline ends. CDR3 length: 14 residues. CDR3 in amino acids: CASSSTEAGNTIYF. The CDR3 coding sequence is TGTGCCAGCAGCTCAACGGAGGCTGGAAACACCATATATTTT.

The sample holds many counts of this clonotype. CDR3 sequence (DNA): TGTGCCAGCAGCTTAGAGCGTCTTTCCTATGGCTACACCTTC. The encoded protein is CASSLERLSYGYTF. This chain connects TRBV7-8 to TRBJ1-2; D uncertain. V lost 1 base, J lost 4 bases, and 10 bases lay in between. Germline CDR1 is SGHVS and CDR2 is FQNEAQ. The CDR3 totals 14 residues.

At least ten counts were recorded for this clonotype. This chain uses TRBV5-1 with TRBJ2-2; a possible D gene is TRBD2 (6 bases). Germline values: CDR1 SGHRS, CDR2 YFSETQ. The V end lost 3 bases, the J end lost 4 bases, and 13 bases lay between the germline ends. The length of the CDR3 is 15 residues. This CDR3 is CASSSQVGGTGELFF. The CDR3 DNA follows: TGCGCCAGCAGCTCCCAGGTCGGGGGCACCGGGGAGCTGTTTTTT. Full variable domain (rest looked up from reference TRBV5-1 and TRBJ2-2): KAGVTQTPRYLIKTRGQQVTLSCSPISGHRSVSWYQQTPGQGLQFLFEYFSETQRNKGNFPGRFSGRQFSNSRSEMNVSTLELGDSALYLCASSSQVGGTGELFFGEGSRLTVL.

This clonotype was counted ten times or more. The V call is TRBV9, the J call TRBJ2-1; D is possibly TRBD1 (5 bases). CDR1 and CDR2 from the germline V gene are SGDLS and YYNGEE. The CDR3 loop spans 16 amino acids. Trimming shortened V by 0 bases and J by 0 bases, and 10 bases separated the two germline ends. CDR3 amino acids: CASSVGVGRSYNEQFF. Here the CDR3 DNA reads TGTGCCAGCAGCGTAGGGGTGGGGCGCTCCTACAATGAGCAGTTCTTC. The full variable domain, its missing parts supplied by reference TRBV9 and TRBJ2-1, is DSGVTQTPKHLITATGQRVTLRCSPRSGDLSVYWYQQSLDQGLQFLIQYYNGEERAKGNILERFSAQQFPDLHSELNLSSLELGDSALYFCASSVGVGRSYNEQFFGPGTRLTVL.

This clonotype was seen many times. The V gene is TRBV29-1, the J gene TRBJ1-1; 9 bases line up with TRBD1. Germline V gives CDR1 SQVTM, CDR2 ANQGSEA. The CDR3 totals 15 residues. Unmatched junction bases numbered 10, after V lost 4 bases and J lost 4 bases. The CDR3 protein is CSVVYRGRGITEAFF. The CDR3 DNA sequence: TGCAGCGTTGTTTACAGGGGGCGCGGGATCACTGAAGCTTTCTTT.